The 8 T cell receptor beta chains reported below all come from one sample, sequenced in a study of tumor-infiltrating lymphocytes in primary liver carcinoma. Co-extracted RNA and DNA came from approximately 20-30 mg of unsorted bulk tissue. The input was approximately 500 ng total RNA; TCR beta cDNA was made from it with a constant-region primer. ARM-PCR, slightly modified, supplied the TCR beta libraries through three nested multiplex PCR rounds. Amplification in the first two PCR rounds was performed using TRBV1-TRBV30 forward primers and a C-beta reverse primer for 10 cycles each. TCRdb reprocessed the multiplex PCR reads with MiXCR, giving one entry per CDR3 protein. In the table there are 40,000 or so distinct CDR3 sequences, more than 70% of which are singletons. The specimen was tumor-adjacent normal liver tissue. These receptors came from a middle-aged man with primary liver carcinoma and hepatitis B virus infection.

Comment on this clonotype: One junction end disagrees with the germline gene, perhaps due to a read error. The chain employs TRBV2 and TRBJ1-1, with 7 bases identical to TRBD1. The CDR3 covers 16 residues. Germline V gene sequence: CDR1 SNHLY, CDR2 FYNNEI. CDR3 loop: CASSEQGQTPNTETFF. DNA for the CDR3: TGTGCCAGCAGTGAACAGGGACAGACCCCAAACACTGAAACTTTCTTT.

Concerning this clonotype: One junction end disagrees with the germline gene, perhaps due to a read error. The chain couples TRBV6-5 to TRBJ2-3; 13 nucleotides match TRBD2. Germline CDR1 MNHEY, CDR2 SVGAGI. This CDR3 has 15 residues. The DNA for the CDR3 is TGTACCAGCAGCCCGGGACTAGCGGGAACAGATACGCAGTATTTC. Residues: CTSSPGLAGTDTQYF.

The V and J genes are TRBV6-6 and TRBJ2-2, with D hard to call. This CDR3 has 15 amino acids. V dropped 7 bases and J dropped 5 bases, with 17 bases sitting between them. Germline V gives CDR1 MNHNY, CDR2 SVGAGI (reference sequence). The CDR3, as DNA: TGTGCCAGCACTAGTCCGGCGGCTAATACCGGGGAGCTGTTTTTT. It encodes CASTSPAANTGELFF.

This clonotype was detected only a few times. One end of the junction varies from germline; a read error may be responsible. The gene calls are TRBV2 and TRBJ2-7; D may be TRBD1 (6 bases). The CDR3 is 11 residues long. From germline, CDR1 is SNHLY and CDR2 FYNNEI. The CDR3 here is CASGDRGEQYF. The DNA of the CDR3 is TGTGCCAGCGGTGATAGGGGGGAGCAGTACTTC.

The genes are TRBV11-1 and TRBJ2-7; D not resolved. The CDR3 is made up of 11 amino acids. Germline CDR1 and CDR2: SGHAT and FQDESV (reference sequence). Trimming left V 1 base short and J 7 bases short, with 5 bases between. This CDR3 is CASSLDLEQYF. CDR3 bases: TGTGCCAGCAGCTTAGACCTTGAGCAGTACTTC.

Comment on this clonotype: Here the CDR3 omits its conserved ending phenylalanine or tryptophan, so a read error is the likely source. The chain combines TRBV7-9 with TRBJ2-7; 8 nucleotides line up with TRBD1. In germline, CDR1 is SEHNR, CDR2 FQNEAQ (reference sequence). The CDR3 is made up of 14 amino acids. The trim removed 5 bases at V and 5 bases at J, leaving 8 bases unmatched. The CDR3 region has the DNA TGTGCCAGCAGCACCGGACAGGGTACGAACGAGCAGTACCTC. The encoded protein is CASSTGQGTNEQYL.

V usage is TRBV29-1 and J usage is TRBJ2-1; no definite D call. The CDR3 covers 12 residues. The V and J ends lost 5 bases and 9 bases respectively, with 14 bases between them. The V gene's germline CDR1 is SQVTM and CDR2 ANQGSEA. The CDR3 DNA sequence: TGCAGCGTTTTAATCACCTCCAGTGAGCAGTTCTTC. It encodes CSVLITSSEQFF.

Of note for this clonotype: One end of the junction varies from germline; a read error may be responsible. The chain employs TRBV6-1 and TRBJ2-1, with 7 bases fitting TRBD1. The CDR3 extends over 14 amino acids. From germline, CDR1 is MNHNS and CDR2 SASEGT. CDR3 bases: TGTGCCAGCACTGTAACCGGGACAGTCAATGAGCACTTCTTC. It codes for CASTVTGTVNEHFF.